This TCR beta chain derives from a study of OX40 agonist ivuxolimab in advanced cancers. In the study overall: People in dose escalation had one of these cancers: hepatocellular carcinoma, melanoma, renal cell or head and neck cancer.

This CDR3 comprises 14 residues. Trimming cost V 7 bases and J 3 bases; bases outside gene matches: 5. Germline V gives CDR1 MNHNS, CDR2 SASEGT. Individuals having autoimmune disease history or systemic immunosuppression were not enrolled. As concerns this clone: The antigen remains unidentified.

The table came from immunoSEQ multiplex PCR; TCRdb's copy has only in-frame clones and leaves some out. Here the sample spans 55,000 to 90,000 clones, around 88% being singletons. Overall study findings and caveats: Clonal expansion was seen in CD4+ and CD8+ blood T cells by week 6 at 0.1 to 3.0 mg/kg.

Sequenced here: CD4+ or CD8+ T cells sorted from blood, sampled in a trial of the OX40 agonist ivuxolimab. The V call is TRBV6-1, the J call TRBJ1-5, with 8 nucleotides matching TRBD1. The clonotype was recovered from an adult with an advanced solid tumor such as melanoma, head and neck, liver or kidney cancer. The CDR3 DNA reads as TGTGCCAGCACCAGGACAGGGCCCAATCAGCCCCAGCATTTT. It translates to CASTRTGPNQPQHF.